This TCR beta chain comes out of a study of blood T cells in healthy people across ages. Every donor gave roughly 9.6 milliliters of peripheral blood. Each sample yielded at least 6 micrograms of PBMC total RNA. This clonotype was detected ten times or more. With a J-beta primer mix and a sample-barcoded 5' primer, a second PCR ran about 7 to 12 cycles. TCRdb itself ran the 5' RACE reads through MiXCR, one entry per CDR3 protein. The profile shows about 620,000 distinct CDR3 sequences, under 25% of them singletons. The CDR3 runs 15 residues. V lost 0 bases and J 4 bases, leaving 10 bases between the germline ends. CDR1 and CDR2 (germline): ENHRY, SYGVKD.

The rearrangement uses TRBV10-3 and TRBJ2-4; either TRBD1 or TRBD2 may supply D (5 bases each). The sequencing input was blood. The sequence was collected from a man between 65 and 79 years old in good health. The CDR3 DNA is TGTGCCATCAGTGAGTCGGGGGAGCCGAAAAACATTCAGTACTTC. This encodes CAISESGEPKNIQYF.